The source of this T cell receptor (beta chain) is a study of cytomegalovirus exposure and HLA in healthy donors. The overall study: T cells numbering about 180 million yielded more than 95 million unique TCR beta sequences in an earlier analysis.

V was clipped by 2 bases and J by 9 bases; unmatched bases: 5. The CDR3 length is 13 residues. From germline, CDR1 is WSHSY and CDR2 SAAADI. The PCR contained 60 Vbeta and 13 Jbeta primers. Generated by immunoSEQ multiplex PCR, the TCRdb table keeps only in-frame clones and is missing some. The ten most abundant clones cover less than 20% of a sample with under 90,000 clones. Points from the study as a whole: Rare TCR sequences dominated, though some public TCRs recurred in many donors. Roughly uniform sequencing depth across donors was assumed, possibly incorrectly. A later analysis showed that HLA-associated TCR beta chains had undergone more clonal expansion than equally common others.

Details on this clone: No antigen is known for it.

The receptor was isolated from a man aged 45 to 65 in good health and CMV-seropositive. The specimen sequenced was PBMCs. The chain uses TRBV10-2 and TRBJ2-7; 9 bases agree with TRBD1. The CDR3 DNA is TGCGCCAGCAGTGAGCCTGGACAGGGGAGGCAGTACGTC. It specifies CASSEPGQGRQYV.